The rows below give T cell receptor beta chains drawn from one sample of a study of radiotherapy plus CTLA-4 blockade in lung cancer. The protocol was immunoSEQ multiplex PCR, while the TCRdb copy is restricted to in-frame clones and leaves out a portion. Of fewer than 100,000 clones listed, around 76% are singletons. The sequencing here drew on peripheral blood, taken from a patient treated with radiotherapy plus ipilimumab. These receptors were collected from a human donor with non-small cell lung cancer whose response to radiotherapy plus ipilimumab could not be evaluated. Some clones in this sample may be carry-over from other donors' samples. Each CDR3 is given with its conserved first and last residue. A D gene is named only where the DNA matches it firmly. Some rows mark clone size as missing; the rest say once, few, many or name a class of expanded clone.

TGTGCCAGCAGTTTATTGGGACAGGGAAATTCACCCCTCCACTTT CASSLLGQGNSPLHF TRBV27 TRBD1 TRBJ1-6 .
TGTGCCAGCACCCTCTCGGGTGGGGCCAACGTCCTGACTTTC CASTLSGGANVLTF TRBV28 . TRBJ2-6 .
TGTGCCAGCAGCTTATTCTCCGGGACAGCCCCCTGGCTCAGTGAGCAGTTCTTC CASSLFSGTAPWLSEQFF TRBV5-6 TRBD1 TRBJ2-1 .
TGCAGTGGTCGGTTGGAGGGGGAGCTGTTTTTT CSGRLEGELFF TRBV20-1 . TRBJ2-2 .
TGCGCCAGCAGCCAAGATTTCCAGCGGATCACAGATACGCAGTATTTT CASSQDFQRITDTQYF TRBV4-1 . TRBJ2-3 .
TGCGCCAGCAGCTTGGCCGGGCAGGGCCCTTATGGCTACACCTTC CASSLAGQGPYGYTF TRBV5-1 . TRBJ1-2 few
TGTGCCTGGGCTAGCGGGGACTACAATGAGCAGTTCTTC CAWASGDYNEQFF TRBV30 TRBD2 TRBJ2-1 .
TGCGCCAGCAGCTCAGGGGTTCCTGGAAACACCATATATTTT CASSSGVPGNTIYF TRBV5-1 . TRBJ1-3 .
TGCGCCAGCAGCCATAAAGCGGGGGGGGCAAACACCGGGGAGCTGTTTTTT CASSHKAGGANTGELFF TRBV4-1 TRBD2 TRBJ2-2 .
TGTGCCAGCTCACCACCGGGGGGGAACACTGAAGCTTTCTTT CASSPPGGNTEAFF TRBV18 . TRBJ1-1 .
TGCGCCAGCAGCCACCTCGGGGGGGACTATGGCTACACCTTC CASSHLGGDYGYTF TRBV4-3 . TRBJ1-2 .
TGCGCCAGCAGCTTGGCAAGTTGGGATACAGGGGGCCTTGGGGCCAACGTCCTGACTTTC CASSLASWDTGGLGANVLTF TRBV5-1 TRBD1 TRBJ2-6 .
TGTGCCTATCCACCCCCAGGGAACACTGAAGCTTTCTTT CAYPPPGNTEAFF TRBV5-4 . TRBJ1-1 .
TGTGCCAGCTCACCGCTCGAGACAGGACCTCTGTACACTTATGGCTACACCTTC CASSPLETGPLYTYGYTF TRBV18 . TRBJ1-2 .
TGTGCCAGCAGTCAACTCCTTCAATGGGGCGGGGGGGTGTGGAATGAGCAGTTCTTC CASSQLLQWGGGVWNEQFF TRBV28 TRBD2 TRBJ2-1 .
TGCGCCAGCAGCTTGGAATACTCTTCAAACACTGAAGCTTTCTTT CASSLEYSSNTEAFF TRBV5-1 . TRBJ1-1 few
TGTGCCAGCAGTGCGAGACAGGGACCTATTAGCAATCAGCCCCAGCATTTT CASSARQGPISNQPQHF TRBV6-1 TRBD1 TRBJ1-5 .
TGCGCCAGCCGGGACAACTCCTACGAGCAGTACTTC CASRDNSYEQYF TRBV5-1 . TRBJ2-7 .
TGCAGCGTTGGAGCTACAGGCCCCCAGCCCCAGCATTTT CSVGATGPQPQHF TRBV29-1 . TRBJ1-5 .
TGCAGCGTTGAAGGGTACAGGTACGAGCAGTACTTC CSVEGYRYEQYF TRBV29-1 . TRBJ2-7 .
TGTGCCAGCAGTTTTACAGGGAGCTCCTACAATGAGCAGTTCTTC CASSFTGSSYNEQFF TRBV6-5 . TRBJ2-1 .
TGTGCCAGCAGCCAAGAATGGGCGGGGAGGTCCTACGAGCAGTACTTC CASSQEWAGRSYEQYF TRBV4-2 . TRBJ2-7 .
TGTGCCAGCAGTGACGCGGGGGCGCATGGCTATGGCTACACCTTC CASSDAGAHGYGYTF TRBV27 . TRBJ1-2 .
TGTGCCATTCCTGCCCGGGACACCAACACCGGGGAGCTGTTTTTT CAIPARDTNTGELFF TRBV10-3 . TRBJ2-2 .
TGTGCCAGCAGCGTAGGGTCGGGACTAGCGGGCCAAGAGACCCAGTACTTC CASSVGSGLAGQETQYF TRBV9 TRBD2 TRBJ2-5 .
TGTGCCAGCAGCTTAGCGCCCCCGGTGCTAGCGGGGGGGCCAGATACGCAGTATTTT CASSLAPPVLAGGPDTQYF TRBV7-6 TRBD2 TRBJ2-3 .
TGTGCCAGCAGTAGGGACAGGGCTTACGAGCAGTACTTC CASSRDRAYEQYF TRBV5-4 TRBD1 TRBJ2-7 .
TGCGCCAGCAGCCAAGGGAGAGACGGGTACTCCTACAATGAGCAGTTCTTC CASSQGRDGYSYNEQFF TRBV4-3 . TRBJ2-1 .
TGTGCCAGCAGCCAGAGGACAGGGCGCTACGAGCAGTACTTC CASSQRTGRYEQYF TRBV16 TRBD1 TRBJ2-7 once
TGTGCCAGCAGTGAAGGGCCAGGGCGAACCCGAGAGACCCAGTACTTC CASSEGPGRTRETQYF TRBV6-1 . TRBJ2-5 .
TGCGCCAGCAGCCGGACAGGACAGGGTAATTCACCCCTCCACTTT CASSRTGQGNSPLHF TRBV4-3 TRBD1 TRBJ1-6 .
TGTGCCAGCAGCTTAGCAGTCGCCCGGGACACCGGGGAGCTGTTTTTT CASSLAVARDTGELFF TRBV7-2 . TRBJ2-2 .
TGTGCCAGCAGCCCTAGGACAGGAGTGAACACTGAAGCTTTCTTT CASSPRTGVNTEAFF TRBV7-2 TRBD1 TRBJ1-1 .
TGTGCCAGCAGTGCTTACAGGGTAGAGACCCAGTACTTC CASSAYRVETQYF TRBV2 . TRBJ2-5 .
TGTGCCAGCAGCTTGATCGTCAGCGGACGCAATCAGCCCCAGCATTTT CASSLIVSGRNQPQHF TRBV5-8 . TRBJ1-5 .
TGTGCCACAGCGCCGGGACTAGCGGAAGAGACCCAGTACTTC CATAPGLAEETQYF TRBV5-4 TRBD2 TRBJ2-5 .